One sample yielded the 14 T cell receptor beta chains listed below, sequenced in a study of Ad26.COV2.S vaccination and SARS-CoV-2 variants. Assay: immunoSEQ multiplex PCR; the TCRdb copy retains only in-frame clones and omits some. The repertoire includes 440,000 or so clones, roughly 90% of them detected once, and about 1.6% sits in the top ten. Documented treatment: roughly 18 received Ad26.COV2.S at low or high dose, single or two shots; about 5 received placebo; per-sample allocation not given. Sample collection was performed on day 63 after the first vaccine or placebo injection. The input for sequencing was peripheral blood, taken in a trial of Ad26.COV2.S vaccine versus placebo. The receptors originated from a person between 18 and 59 years old who received the Ad26.COV2.S COVID-19 vaccine or a placebo.

J is TRBJ2-7 and V is TRBV27; D might be TRBD1 (6 bases). CDR1 and CDR2 from the germline V gene are MNHEY and SMNVEV (reference sequence). V was shortened by 3 bases and J by 2 bases, with 14 bases between the two germline ends. This CDR3 has 15 residues. CDR3 sequence: CASSFRSRGAYEQYF. As DNA, the CDR3 is TGTGCCAGCAGTTTCAGATCCAGGGGAGCCTACGAGCAGTACTTC.

The V gene is TRBV7-9, the J gene TRBJ2-2, with D unclear. The V and J ends lost 4 bases and 4 bases respectively, with 10 bases between them. Germline V CDR1 and CDR2: SEHNR, FQNEAQ (reference sequence). The CDR3 length is 14 residues. The CDR3 loop reads CASSWAPRTGELFF. The CDR3 nucleotides read TGTGCCAGCAGCTGGGCCCCTCGCACCGGGGAGCTGTTTTTT.

The chain has TRBV14 and TRBJ2-2, with a tentative D call TRBD1 (6 bases). Trimming left V 4 bases short and J 2 bases short, with 14 bases between. CDR1 is SGHDN and CDR2 is FVKESK in the germline V gene. The length of the CDR3 is 16 residues. CDR3 DNA: TGTGCCAGCAGCCTGCCGGGACACCTAAACACCGGGGAGCTGTTTTTT. This sequence encodes CASSLPGHLNTGELFF.

The V and J genes are TRBV19 and TRBJ2-3; 9 nucleotides match TRBD2. Germline V gives CDR1 LNHDA, CDR2 SQIVND (reference sequence). J lost 4 bases, V lost 3 bases, and 8 bases had no gene match. This CDR3 spans 16 amino acids. CDR3 protein: CASSILAGGPSDTQYF. As DNA, the CDR3 is TGTGCCAGTAGTATCTTGGCGGGGGGGCCCTCAGATACGCAGTATTTT. The whole variable domain, filled in from reference TRBV19 and TRBJ2-3, reads DGGITQSPKYLFRKEGQNVTLSCEQNLNHDAMYWYRQDPGQGLRLIYYSQIVNDFQKGDIAEGYSVSREKKESFPLTVTSAQKNPTAFYLCASSILAGGPSDTQYFGPGTRLTVL.

The chain couples TRBV6-5 to TRBJ2-7; D remains ambiguous. Germline CDR1 MNHEY, CDR2 SVGAGI. Trimming pared 8 bases from V and 1 base from J, leaving 12 bases between. This CDR3 has 13 residues. The CDR3: CASLQPGSYEQYF. DNA for the CDR3: TGTGCCAGCCTACAGCCTGGGTCCTACGAGCAGTACTTC.

The chain combines TRBV2 with TRBJ2-3, with TRBD2 matching 10 bases. Trimming at V came to 10 bases and at J to 4 bases, leaving 5 bases not matched to a gene. Germline V gene sequence: CDR1 SNHLY, CDR2 FYNNEI. The CDR3 consists of 13 residues. The CDR3, as DNA: TGTGCCACCCCGACTAGCGGGCCAGATACGCAGTATTTT. Translated: CATPTSGPDTQYF.

The chain links TRBV2 to TRBJ1-2; no reliable D call. The V end was cut by 5 bases, the J end by 7 bases, with 17 bases between. Germline V gene sequence: CDR1 SNHLY, CDR2 FYNNEI. The CDR3 length is 14 residues. The CDR3 region has the DNA TGTGCCAGCAGTCTCCGGTCCGAGGTGGCTGGCTACACCTTC. Its translation: CASSLRSEVAGYTF. Supplemented by reference TRBV2 and TRBJ1-2, the full variable domain reads EPEVTQTPSHQVTQMGQEVILRCVPISNHLYFYWYRQILGQKVEFLVSFYNNEISEKSEIFDDQFSVERPDGSNFTLKIRSTKLEDSAMYFCASSLRSEVAGYTFGSGTRLTVV.

CDR3 DNA: TGTGCCAGCAGTTATACAGGGATTGAGAACACTGAAGCTTTCTTT. It encodes CASSYTGIENTEAFF. The genes are TRBV6-6 and TRBJ1-1, with D tentatively TRBD1 (6 bases). V was cut by 3 bases and J by 1 base, with 12 bases left in between. Germline CDR1 MNHNY, CDR2 SVGAGI (reference sequence). CDR3 length: 15 residues.

V gene TRBV19 combines with J gene TRBJ1-4, with 7 bases that match TRBD1. The CDR3 sequence is 13 residues long. V gave up 9 bases and J gave up 7 bases; unmatched junction bases: 8. Germline assignment: CDR1 LNHDA and CDR2 SQIVND (reference sequence). CDR3 region: CASDDRAGEKLFF. The DNA for the CDR3 is TGTGCCAGCGATGACAGGGCGGGTGAAAAACTGTTTTTT.

The chain links TRBV5-6 to TRBJ2-1; D is uncertain. CDR1 is SGHDT, CDR2 YYEEEE, per germline. The CDR3 length is 15 residues. V dropped 2 bases and J dropped 9 bases, with 18 bases sitting between them. The CDR3 DNA reads as TGTGCCAGCAGCTTCGGGCCCGCCACGAATGGTGAGCAGTTCTTC. Encoded protein: CASSFGPATNGEQFF.

This rearrangement joins TRBV28 to TRBJ1-5; D might be TRBD1 (5 bases). Trimming pared 2 bases from V and 4 bases from J, leaving 12 bases between. The CDR3 spans 15 residues. CDR1 is MDHEN and CDR2 is SYDVKM in the germline V gene. The CDR3 here is CASSLGRAWNQPQHF. The CDR3 region has the DNA TGTGCCAGCAGTTTAGGCAGGGCTTGGAATCAGCCCCAGCATTTT.

The chain links TRBV7-2 to TRBJ2-1, with 8 bases identical to TRBD2. Trimming cost V 4 bases and J 11 bases; bases outside gene matches: 13. Germline loops: CDR1 SGHTA, CDR2 FQGNSA. The CDR3 length is 15 residues. The CDR3 region has the DNA TGTGCCAGCAGCTCTTATATTCCCCAGCGGGGGCAGCAGTTCTTC. Its protein product is CASSSYIPQRGQQFF.

This chain links TRBV24-1 with TRBJ2-3; D is unresolved. This CDR3 has 14 amino acids. CDR1 is KGHDR, CDR2 SFDVKD, per germline. The V gene lost 5 bases and the J gene lost 2 bases, with 10 bases spanning the gap. The CDR3 DNA reads TGTGCCACCAGTGCCCTCCTTACCACAGATACGCAGTATTTT. It is translated as CATSALLTTDTQYF.

This clone was observed a single time. As DNA, the CDR3 is TGTGCCAGCAGAACCCCCAGGGGGCGATCGAACACTGAAGCTTTCTTT. Protein: CASRTPRGRSNTEAFF. The rearrangement uses TRBV28 and TRBJ1-1, with 8 nucleotides matching TRBD1. The CDR3 totals 16 residues. The junction had 10 bases not matched to a gene; V was cut back by 6 bases and J by 1 base. Germline V CDR1 and CDR2: MDHEN, SYDVKM.